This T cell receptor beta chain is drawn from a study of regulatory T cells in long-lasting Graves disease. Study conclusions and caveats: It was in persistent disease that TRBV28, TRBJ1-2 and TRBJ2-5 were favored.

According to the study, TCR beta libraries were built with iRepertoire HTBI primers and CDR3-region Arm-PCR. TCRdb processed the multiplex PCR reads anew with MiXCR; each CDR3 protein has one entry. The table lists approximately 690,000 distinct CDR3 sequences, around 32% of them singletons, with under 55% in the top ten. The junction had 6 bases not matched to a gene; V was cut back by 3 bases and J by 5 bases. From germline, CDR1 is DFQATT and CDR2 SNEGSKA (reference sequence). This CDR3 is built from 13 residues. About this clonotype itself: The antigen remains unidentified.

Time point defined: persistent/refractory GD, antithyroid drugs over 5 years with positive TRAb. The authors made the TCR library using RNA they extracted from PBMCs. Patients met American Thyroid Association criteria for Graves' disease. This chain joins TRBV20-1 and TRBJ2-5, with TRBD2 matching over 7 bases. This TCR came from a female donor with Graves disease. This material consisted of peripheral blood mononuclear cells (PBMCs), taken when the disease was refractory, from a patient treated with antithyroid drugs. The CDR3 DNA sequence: TGCAGTGCTAGCCGACTAGCTCGGGAGACCCAGTACTTC. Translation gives CSASRLARETQYF.